These 25 T cell receptor beta chains share one sample of origin, sequenced in a study of blood T cell repertoires in COVID-19. Libraries were prepared by immunoSEQ multiplex PCR; TCRdb keeps only in-frame clonotypes and omits some of them. Among about 240,000 clones listed, approximately 80% were seen once. Sequencing used peripheral blood. The receptors were gathered from a woman at least 80 years old with acute or convalescent COVID-19.

This rearrangement joins TRBV5-6 to TRBJ1-2; D may be TRBD1 (5 bases). Germline assignment: CDR1 SGHDT and CDR2 YYEEEE. V was shortened by 2 bases and J by 3 bases, with 11 bases between the two germline ends. The CDR3 is 14 amino acids. As DNA, the CDR3 is TGTGCCAGCAGCTTCTCCCGACAGTACTATGGCTACACCTTC. It yields the protein CASSFSRQYYGYTF.

V is TRBV11-2 and J is TRBJ1-3; D uncertain. Germline assignment: CDR1 SGHAT and CDR2 FQNNGV. The V end was cut by 2 bases, the J end by 3 bases, with 14 bases between. The CDR3 spans 16 residues. In DNA, the CDR3 is TGTGCCAGCAGCTTAACGAGCGTCGGTATTGGAAACACCATATATTTT. Translation: CASSLTSVGIGNTIYF. Variable domain in full (rest from reference TRBV11-2 and TRBJ1-3): EAGVAQSPRYKIIEKRQSVAFWCNPISGHATLYWYQQILGQGPKLLIQFQNNGVVDDSQLPKDRFSAERLKGVDSTLKIQPAKLEDSAVYLCASSLTSVGIGNTIYFGEGSWLTVV.

This chain's CDR3 is CASSQEGGATEAFF. Here the CDR3 DNA reads TGTGCCAGCAGCCAAGAAGGGGGAGCGACTGAAGCTTTCTTT. The chain is built from TRBV3-1 (or the pseudogene TRBV3-2) and TRBJ1-1, with D maybe TRBD1 (6 bases). There are 14 residues in the CDR3. CDR1 and CDR2 (germline): LGHDT, YNNKEL (reference sequence). V was clipped by 0 bases and J by 5 bases, with 10 bases between them.

The chain recombines TRBV5-1 with TRBJ1-6; possibly TRBD1 for D (6 bases). CDR1 is SGHRS and CDR2 is YFSETQ in the germline V gene. This CDR3 spans 14 amino acids. Trimming shortened V by 0 bases and J by 9 bases, and 10 bases separated the two germline ends. The CDR3 sequence: CASSLAQGTSPLHF. CDR3 coding DNA: TGCGCCAGCAGCTTGGCGCAGGGGACTTCACCCCTCCACTTT.

This chain connects TRBV3-1 (or the pseudogene TRBV3-2) to TRBJ2-7, with a weak D call TRBD1 (5 bases). Germline assignment: CDR1 LGHDT and CDR2 YNNKEL (reference sequence). V lost 10 bases, J lost 0 bases, and 13 bases lay in between. The CDR3 covers 13 residues. The CDR3 DNA follows: TGTGCCACCCTGGACACCCTCTCCTACGAGCAGTACTTC. Translation: CATLDTLSYEQYF.

CDR3 DNA: TGTGCCAGCAGTTTACAGGCGGGTGGCTACACCTTC. Translation gives CASSLQAGGYTF. The chain combines TRBV28 with TRBJ1-2; D gene unclear. Trimming stripped 2 bases from V and 7 bases from J, with 8 bases between. The germline V gene has CDR1 MDHEN and CDR2 SYDVKM. This CDR3 is built from 12 residues.

The chain employs TRBV11-2 and TRBJ2-7; TRBD1 might be the D (8 bases). The V and J ends lost 5 bases and 2 bases respectively, with 16 bases between them. CDR1 and CDR2 from the germline V gene are SGHAT and FQNNGV. The CDR3 loop spans 15 amino acids. CDR3 sequence (DNA): TGTGCCAGCAGCACACACAGGGGGACTACCTACGAGCAGTACTTC. Protein: CASSTHRGTTYEQYF.

The rearrangement joins TRBV12-5 to TRBJ1-1; D might be TRBD1 (6 bases). The germline V gene has CDR1 LGHNT and CDR2 FRNRAP. Deletions cut 3 bases from V and 1 base from J, with 12 bases between. This CDR3 is 15 amino acids long. The CDR3 spells CASGFWGQPNTEAFF. CDR3 coding DNA: TGTGCTAGTGGTTTTTGGGGGCAGCCGAACACTGAAGCTTTCTTT.

The chain links TRBV4-1 to TRBJ2-5; D perhaps matches TRBD2 (6 bases). The CDR3 spans 14 residues. Germline CDR1 reads MGHRA; CDR2 reads YSYEKL. The ends were cut back, 1 base at V and 4 bases at J, with 10 bases in the middle. CDR3 in DNA: TGCGCCAGCAGCCAAGTCGGAGGGAGAGAGACCCAGTACTTC. Translating gives CASSQVGGRETQYF.

This chain links TRBV4-2 with TRBJ2-7, with D possibly being TRBD2 (5 bases). Germline assignment: CDR1 LGHNA and CDR2 YNFKEQ. The CDR3 loop spans 14 amino acids. Trimming shortened V by 0 bases and J by 6 bases, and 12 bases separated the two germline ends. CDR3 loop: CASSQDGGAPEQYF. CDR3 DNA: TGTGCCAGCAGCCAAGATGGAGGTGCGCCCGAGCAGTACTTC.

The V call is TRBV11-3, the J call TRBJ2-1; the match to TRBD1 covers 7 bases. The CDR3 is 16 amino acids. J was trimmed by 1 base and V by 3 bases; bases with no gene match: 6. CDR1 is SGHNT and CDR2 is YENEEA in the germline V gene. The CDR3: CASSLRGRGSYNEQFF. The CDR3 nucleotides read TGTGCCAGCAGCTTGAGGGGCAGGGGGTCCTACAATGAGCAGTTCTTC.

The rearrangement uses TRBV27 and TRBJ2-7, with D possibly being TRBD2 (5 bases). Trimming took 2 bases from V and 2 from J, leaving 10 bases between them. This CDR3 is built from 14 residues. Germline CDR1 reads MNHEY; CDR2 reads SMNVEV (reference sequence). This CDR3 reads CASSLDTGAYEQYF. In DNA, the CDR3 is TGTGCCAGCAGTTTAGACACCGGGGCCTACGAGCAGTACTTC.

The rearrangement uses TRBV29-1 and TRBJ2-1, with D perhaps TRBD1 (5 bases). V was trimmed by 5 bases and J by 1 base, leaving 12 bases between them. Germline V CDR1 and CDR2: SQVTM, ANQGSEA. This CDR3 has 14 amino acids. The CDR3 region has the DNA TGCAGCGTTAGGGTAGGGGTTTCCTACAATGAGCAGTTCTTC. As protein: CSVRVGVSYNEQFF.

The chain has TRBV3-1 (or the pseudogene TRBV3-2) and TRBJ2-5; 9 nucleotides line up with TRBD2. Per the germline V gene, CDR1 is LGHDT and CDR2 is YNNKEL (reference sequence). Trimming at V came to 4 bases and at J to 5 bases, leaving 14 bases not matched to a gene. The CDR3 extends over 17 amino acids. The CDR3 loop is CASSLRGLAGPGETQYF. The CDR3 DNA reads as TGTGCCAGCAGCCTCCGAGGGCTAGCGGGGCCCGGGGAGACCCAGTACTTC.

V gene TRBV6-5 combines with J gene TRBJ1-2; D is possibly TRBD1 (6 bases). CDR1 is MNHEY and CDR2 is SVGAGI in the germline V gene. This CDR3 has 14 amino acids. Trimming cost V 0 bases and J 7 bases, with 12 bases left between them. The CDR3 DNA reads as TGTGCCAGCAGTTACTCGGGGGGGCGGATTGGCTACACCTTC. Translated: CASSYSGGRIGYTF.

The rearrangement joins TRBV7-2 to TRBJ1-5; no definite D call. CDR3 length: 13 residues. V lost 5 bases to trimming and J lost 3 bases, with 8 bases between them. Germline-derived CDR1 and CDR2 are SGHTA and FQGNSA. CDR3 sequence reads: CASSAGTNQPQHF. CDR3 sequence (DNA): TGTGCCAGCAGCGCGGGTACCAATCAGCCCCAGCATTTT.

This clone was observed once. The J gene is TRBJ2-5, the V gene TRBV11-2, with a tentative D call TRBD2 (5 bases). The CDR3 loop spans 13 amino acids. Trimming took off 5 bases at V and 9 bases at J, with 16 bases between the two ends. Germline V gene sequence: CDR1 SGHAT, CDR2 FQNNGV. The CDR3 nucleotides read TGTGCCAGCAGCCCGGAGGCCGATTCGGCCCAGTACTTC. Translating it yields CASSPEADSAQYF.

This clone was seen a few times. The V call is TRBV4-2, the J call TRBJ2-5, with TRBD2 matching 11 bases. The CDR3 covers 19 residues. Trimming removed 0 bases from V and 0 bases from J; junction bases left unmatched: 9. Germline V gene lookup returns CDR1 LGHNA and CDR2 YNFKEQ. The CDR3 nucleotides read TGTGCCAGCAGCCAAGATGTCTCTAGCGGGGGGCCGTACCAAGAGACCCAGTACTTC. Its protein product is CASSQDVSSGGPYQETQYF.

The chain employs TRBV5-1 and TRBJ2-7, with TRBD1 identical over 9 bases. V lost 3 bases and J lost 1; bases outside the gene matches: 2. The CDR3 has 14 residues. From germline, CDR1 is SGHRS and CDR2 YFSETQ. CDR3 region: CASSYGTGSYEQYF. In DNA form, the CDR3 reads TGCGCCAGCAGCTACGGGACAGGGTCCTACGAGCAGTACTTC.

The chain couples TRBV6-5 to TRBJ2-2; 8 bases are shared with TRBD1. The CDR3 length is 15 residues. Losses at the gene ends were 2 bases for V and 6 bases for J; bases not matched to a gene: 5. The germline V gene encodes CDR1 MNHEY and CDR2 SVGAGI. The CDR3 sequence is CASSYDGQGSGELFF. The CDR3, as DNA: TGTGCCAGCAGTTACGATGGACAGGGATCCGGGGAGCTGTTTTTT.

The V call is TRBV10-3, the J call TRBJ2-7; 8 nucleotides agree with TRBD2. Germline V gene lookup returns CDR1 ENHRY and CDR2 SYGVKD. After removal of 4 bases from V and 2 bases from J, the junction contained 4 bases not matched to a gene. The CDR3 sequence is 14 residues long. CDR3 loop: CAISVRGGAYEQYF. The CDR3 region has the DNA TGTGCCATCAGTGTCCGGGGGGGGGCCTACGAGCAGTACTTC.

This chain uses TRBV5-1 with TRBJ2-1; 10 bases align to TRBD2. Germline-derived CDR1 and CDR2 are SGHRS and YFSETQ. V gave up 2 bases and J gave up 0 bases; unmatched junction bases: 11. The CDR3 sequence is 19 residues long. In nucleotides, the CDR3 is TGCGCCAGCAGCTTAACTAGCGGGGCCCCGCTTCGCTCCTACAATGAGCAGTTCTTC. It encodes CASSLTSGAPLRSYNEQFF.

This chain links TRBV6-5 with TRBJ1-2; no reliable D call. V was shortened by 8 bases and J by 8 bases, with 24 bases between the two germline ends. This CDR3 is built from 15 residues. The germline gives CDR1 MNHEY, CDR2 SVGAGI. The CDR3 reads CASEEGTGKVRGYTF. The DNA of the CDR3 is TGTGCCAGCGAGGAGGGTACGGGGAAGGTTCGCGGCTACACCTTC.

The chain links TRBV19 to TRBJ2-5; 14 nucleotides match TRBD2. The trim removed 6 bases at V and 7 bases at J, leaving 13 bases unmatched. The CDR3 has 17 amino acids. CDR1 and CDR2 from the germline V gene are LNHDA and SQIVND (reference sequence). CDR3 DNA sequence: TGTGCCAGTAGCATCGGCGGGACTAGCGGGGGCTATGGGACCCAGTACTTC. It is translated as CASSIGGTSGGYGTQYF.

DNA of the CDR3: TGTGCCAGCAGTCGACTAGCGGGGGGCTATGAGCAGTTCTTC. This translates into CASSRLAGGYEQFF. The chain combines TRBV2 with TRBJ2-1; 13 bases fit TRBD2. Trimming removed 5 bases from V and 8 bases from J; junction bases left unmatched: 3. The CDR3 contains 14 residues. CDR1 is SNHLY, CDR2 FYNNEI, per germline.